This T cell receptor beta chain was obtained from a study of blood T cell repertoires in COVID-19. Germline CDR1 and CDR2: MNHNS and SASEGT. Trimming shortened V by 8 bases and J by 4 bases, and 18 bases separated the two germline ends. CDR3 length equals 15 residues. Authors' data handling: Reference gene primer amplification gave nucleated cell count estimates. TCRdb's table, derived via immunoSEQ multiplex PCR, lists solely in-frame clones and lacks some. The D gene and trimming were derived from the DNA, and the V and J assignments and clone size from that table. This sample has about 70,000 clones, with around 88% found just once.

The rearrangement uses TRBV6-1 and TRBJ1-5, with D tentatively TRBD1 (6 bases). This TCR derives from a human donor in a cohort sampled during active COVID-19. Sequenced sample: peripheral blood. CDR3: CASEGEGLGNQPQHF. Here the CDR3 DNA reads TGTGCCAGCGAGGGGGAAGGGTTAGGGAATCAGCCCCAGCATTTT.